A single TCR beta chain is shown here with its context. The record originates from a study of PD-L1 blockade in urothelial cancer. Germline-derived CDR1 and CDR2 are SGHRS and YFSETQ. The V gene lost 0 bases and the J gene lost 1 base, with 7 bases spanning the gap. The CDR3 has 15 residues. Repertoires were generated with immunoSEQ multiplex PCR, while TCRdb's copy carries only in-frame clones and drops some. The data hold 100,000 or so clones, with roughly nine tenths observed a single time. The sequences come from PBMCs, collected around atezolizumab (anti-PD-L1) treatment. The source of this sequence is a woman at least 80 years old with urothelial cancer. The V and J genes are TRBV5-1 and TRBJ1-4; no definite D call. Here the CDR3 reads CASSLGGKTNEKLFF. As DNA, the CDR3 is TGCGCCAGCAGCTTGGGAGGAAAAACTAATGAAAAACTGTTTTTT.